This TCR beta chain comes out of a study of blood T cells in healthy people across ages. Notes on the study in general: Aged donors had fewer naive CD4+ cells and lower diversity than long-lived donors.

Isolated per sample were at least 7 million PBMCs. Samples each yielded at least 5 micrograms of total RNA. Sample-barcoded 5' priming and a J-beta primer mix drove a second PCR of about 6 to 12 cycles. Each cDNA molecule was tagged by a template-switch adaptor with 12 random nucleotides. One entry per CDR3 protein results from TCRdb running MiXCR on the 5' RACE reads. Among 1.5 million to 2 million distinct CDR3 sequences listed, 25% to 30% were seen once. As to this clonotype: As yet, its antigen is unknown.

The ends lost 3 bases at V and 4 bases at J; junction bases unmatched: 4. From germline, CDR1 is MNHNY and CDR2 SVGAGI (reference sequence). The CDR3 is 15 residues long. The specimen was blood. The sequence came from a woman in her 30s in good health. The V and J genes are TRBV6-6 and TRBJ1-5, with 9 bases lining up with TRBD1. The CDR3 sequence: CASSYIGTGNQPQHF. CDR3 nucleotides: TGTGCCAGCAGTTATATAGGGACAGGGAATCAGCCCCAGCATTTT.